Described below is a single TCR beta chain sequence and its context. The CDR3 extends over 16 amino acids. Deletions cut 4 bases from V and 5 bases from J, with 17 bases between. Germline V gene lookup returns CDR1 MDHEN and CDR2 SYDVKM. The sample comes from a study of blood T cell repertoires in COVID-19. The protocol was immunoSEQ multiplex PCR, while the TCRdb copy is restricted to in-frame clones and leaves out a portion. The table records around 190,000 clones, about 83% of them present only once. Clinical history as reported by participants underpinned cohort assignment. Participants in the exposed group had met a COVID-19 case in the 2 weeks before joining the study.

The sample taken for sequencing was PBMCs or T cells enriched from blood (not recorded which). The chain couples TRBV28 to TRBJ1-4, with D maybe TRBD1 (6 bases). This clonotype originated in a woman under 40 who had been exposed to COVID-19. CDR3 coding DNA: TGTGCCAGCAGTTGGGTTATGACAGGTAGAAATGAAAAACTGTTTTTT. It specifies CASSWVMTGRNEKLFF.